Listed below are T cell receptor beta chains from one sample, sequenced in a study of vaccination effects on CD4 cells after COVID-19. The antigens of these receptors remain unknown. Here immunoSEQ multiplex PCR was the method, and the copy in TCRdb shows in-frame clones only, minus some. The data contain roughly 35,000 clones, about three quarters of them seen just once; the ten biggest clones take up about 18%. The specimen was CD4+ T cells from PBMCs cultured with HCoV-NL63 spike peptides, collected before COVID-19 vaccination. These receptors were obtained from a human donor who had a prior SARS-CoV-2 infection. CDR3s include the opening cysteine and the closing phenylalanine or tryptophan. The order of the fields is V gene, clone size, J gene, D gene, CDR3 DNA, CDR3 protein. D genes are given only for firm matches. Clone size appears in some rows only: once, few, many, or a class for an expanded clone.

V: TRBV5-1; size: .; J: TRBJ2-1; D: TRBD2; DNA: TGCGCCAGCAGCTTGGTCGCGGGAGAGTACAATGAGCAGTTCTTC; CDR3: CASSLVAGEYNEQFF
V: TRBV9; size: .; J: TRBJ1-2; D: .; DNA: TGTGCCAGCAGCGCCTTCGATGACGGGTCATACTATGGCTACACCTTC; CDR3: CASSAFDDGSYYGYTF
V: TRBV3-1/TRBV3-2; size: .; J: TRBJ2-3; D: TRBD1; DNA: TGTGCCAGCAGCCAGACAGGGGCAGAGTTGGATACGCAGTATTTT; CDR3: CASSQTGAELDTQYF
V: TRBV27; size: .; J: TRBJ1-3; D: .; DNA: TGTGCCGGCACCGCAGGGCACTCTGGAAACACCATATATTTT; CDR3: CAGTAGHSGNTIYF
V: TRBV14; size: .; J: TRBJ2-1; D: .; DNA: TGTGCCAGCAGTCCAAGAGGCGCGAAGTCCTACAATGAGCAGTTCTTC; CDR3: CASSPRGAKSYNEQFF
V: TRBV6-5; size: .; J: TRBJ2-7; D: TRBD1; DNA: TGTGCCAGCAGACGACAGGGTGTCTACGAGCAGTACTTC; CDR3: CASRRQGVYEQYF
V: TRBV7-6; size: .; J: TRBJ1-3; D: TRBD1; DNA: TGTGCCAGCAGCTCCTTAAAGGACAGGGGGACCCTCTCTGGAAACACCATATATTTT; CDR3: CASSSLKDRGTLSGNTIYF
V: TRBV18; size: .; J: TRBJ1-5; D: .; DNA: TGTGCCAGCTCACCCAAATCGTCCCAGCCCCAGCATTTT; CDR3: CASSPKSSQPQHF
V: TRBV2; size: .; J: TRBJ1-2; D: .; DNA: TGTGCCAGCAGGCGGGAGACGATTTACTATGGCTACACCTTC; CDR3: CASRRETIYYGYTF
V: TRBV28; size: few; J: TRBJ1-3; D: .; DNA: TGTGCCAGCAGTTTACCGGGTGGGGGGGGATTAGCCGGAAACACCATATATTTT; CDR3: CASSLPGGGGLAGNTIYF
V: TRBV7-8; size: .; J: TRBJ1-5; D: TRBD1; DNA: TGTGCCAGCAGCTTGGACAGGGGCAATCAGCCCCAGCATTTT; CDR3: CASSLDRGNQPQHF
V: TRBV4-1; size: .; J: TRBJ2-2; D: TRBD2; DNA: TGCGCCAGCAGCCCAGTGGAGCGGGGGGGCACCGGGGAGCTGTTTTTT; CDR3: CASSPVERGGTGELFF
V: TRBV4-2; size: .; J: TRBJ2-5; D: TRBD2; DNA: TGTGCCAGCAGCCAGGCGCCACTAGCGGGGGTTACCTCCCAAGAGACCCAGTACTTC; CDR3: CASSQAPLAGVTSQETQYF
V: TRBV23-1; size: .; J: TRBJ1-1; D: .; DNA: TGCGCCAGCAGCCTGAGGGTCACTGAAGCTTTCTTT; CDR3: CASSLRVTEAFF
V: TRBV5-6; size: .; J: TRBJ2-7; D: .; DNA: TGTGCCAGCAGCTCCAGAGGCGACATGCCGCCCTACGAGCAGTACTTC; CDR3: CASSSRGDMPPYEQYF
V: TRBV20-1; size: .; J: TRBJ2-3; D: .; DNA: TGCAGTGCGTCCGGGACAGATACGCAGTATTTT; CDR3: CSASGTDTQYF
V: TRBV5-1; size: .; J: TRBJ2-7; D: .; DNA: TGCGCCAGCAGCTTGGGGGAACCGATGACAGGACTACGGTACGAGCAGTACTTC; CDR3: CASSLGEPMTGLRYEQYF
V: TRBV9; size: .; J: TRBJ2-2; D: .; DNA: TGTGCCAGCAGCTCCAGGGGTCGCACCGGGGAGCTGTTTTTT; CDR3: CASSSRGRTGELFF
V: TRBV5-1; size: few; J: TRBJ2-7; D: .; DNA: TGCGCCAGCAGCCGAGGTGGGGAGGGGGCCCACGAGCAGTACTTC; CDR3: CASSRGGEGAHEQYF
V: TRBV10-3; size: .; J: TRBJ2-1; D: .; DNA: TGTGCCATCGGGGGAGGCAATGAGCAGTTCTTC; CDR3: CAIGGGNEQFF